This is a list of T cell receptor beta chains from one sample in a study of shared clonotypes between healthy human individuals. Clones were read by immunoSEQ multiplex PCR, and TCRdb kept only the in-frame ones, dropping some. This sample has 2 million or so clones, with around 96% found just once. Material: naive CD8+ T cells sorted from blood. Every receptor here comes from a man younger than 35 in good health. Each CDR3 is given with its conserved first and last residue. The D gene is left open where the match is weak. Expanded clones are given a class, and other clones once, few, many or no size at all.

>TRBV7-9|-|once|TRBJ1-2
CASSFSGDAAF
TGTGCCAGCAGCTTCTCCGGTGATGCGGCCTTC
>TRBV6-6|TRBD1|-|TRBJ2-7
CASSSFGQASYEQYF
TGTGCCAGCAGTTCCTTTGGACAGGCTTCCTACGAGCAGTACTTC
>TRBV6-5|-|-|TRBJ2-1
CASSYRASYNEQFF
TGTGCCAGCAGTTACAGGGCTAGCTACAATGAGCAGTTCTTC
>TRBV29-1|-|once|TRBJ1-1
CSVRANTEAFF
TGCAGCGTCAGGGCGAACACTGAAGCTTTCTTT
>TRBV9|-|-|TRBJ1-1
CASSLGRSLNTEAFF
TGTGCCAGCAGCCTCGGGCGGTCCCTGAACACTGAAGCTTTCTTT
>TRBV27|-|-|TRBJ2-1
CASSLIGTGENEQFF
TGTGCCAGCAGTCTCATCGGGACGGGGGAGAATGAGCAGTTCTTC
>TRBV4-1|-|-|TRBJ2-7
CASSQVGSAAYEQYF
TGCGCCAGCAGCCAAGTAGGGAGCGCGGCCTACGAGCAGTACTTC
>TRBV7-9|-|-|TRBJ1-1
CASSFLVNTEAFF
TGTGCCAGCAGCTTTCTGGTGAACACTGAAGCTTTCTTT
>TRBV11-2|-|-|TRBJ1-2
CASSRPGRFNYGYTF
TGTGCCAGCAGCCGGCCAGGGCGGTTTAACTATGGCTACACCTTC
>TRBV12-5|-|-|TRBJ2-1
CASGLEMANEQFF
TGTGCTAGTGGTTTGGAGATGGCGAATGAGCAGTTCTTC
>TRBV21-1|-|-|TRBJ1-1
CAMPSGQGVTEAFF
TGTGCCATGCCTTCGGGACAGGGAGTTACTGAAGCTTTCTTT
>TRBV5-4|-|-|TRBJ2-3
CASSSTWGSTDTQYF
TGTGCCAGCAGCTCTACTTGGGGAAGCACAGATACGCAGTATTTT
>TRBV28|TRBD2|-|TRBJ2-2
CASSLQRGGAGELFF
TGTGCCAGCAGTCTACAGCGGGGGGGCGCCGGGGAGCTGTTTTTT
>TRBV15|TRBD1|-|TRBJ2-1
CATSRTGKNNEQFF
TGTGCCACCAGCAGGACAGGGAAAAACAATGAGCAGTTCTTC
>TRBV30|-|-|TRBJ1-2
CAWTGEGVNYGYTF
TGTGCCTGGACTGGGGAGGGGGTAAACTATGGCTACACCTTC
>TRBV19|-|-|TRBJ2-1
CASSSGPRGNEQFF
TGTGCCAGTAGTAGTGGCCCCCGGGGAAATGAGCAGTTCTTC
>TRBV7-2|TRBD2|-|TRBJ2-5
CASSLLGSGNQETQYF
TGTGCCAGCAGCTTACTTGGTAGCGGGAACCAAGAGACCCAGTACTTC
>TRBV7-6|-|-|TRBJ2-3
CASSLYAPTDTQYF
TGTGCCAGCAGCTTATATGCTCCCACAGATACGCAGTATTTT
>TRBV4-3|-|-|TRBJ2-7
CASSQDQVPSSYEQYF
TGCGCCAGCAGCCAAGACCAGGTACCAAGCTCCTACGAGCAGTACTTC
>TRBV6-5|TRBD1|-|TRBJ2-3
CASSSQGAWGTDTQYF
TGTGCCAGCAGTTCTCAGGGGGCTTGGGGCACAGATACGCAGTATTTT
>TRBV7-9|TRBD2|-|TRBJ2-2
CASSPPGRGGHTGELFF
TGTGCCAGCAGCCCCCCGGGTCGGGGGGGACACACCGGGGAGCTGTTTTTT
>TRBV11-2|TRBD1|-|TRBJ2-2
CASSPDRVWVTGELFF
TGTGCCAGCAGCCCCGACAGGGTATGGGTAACCGGGGAGCTGTTTTTT
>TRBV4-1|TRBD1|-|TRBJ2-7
CASSPVGTGYEQYF
TGCGCCAGCAGCCCCGTTGGGACAGGGTACGAGCAGTACTTC
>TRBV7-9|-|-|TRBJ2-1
CASSLESQGEQFF
TGTGCCAGCAGCTTAGAATCGCAAGGTGAGCAGTTCTTC
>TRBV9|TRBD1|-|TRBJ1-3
CASSGQGLDTIYF
TGTGCCAGCAGCGGACAGGGTTTAGACACCATATATTTT
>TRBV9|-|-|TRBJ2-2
CASSVAGDGTGELFF
TGTGCCAGCAGCGTAGCGGGGGATGGCACCGGGGAGCTGTTTTTT
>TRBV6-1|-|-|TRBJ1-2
CASSEVGAGGAYGYTF
TGTGCCAGCAGTGAAGTGGGGGCAGGCGGCGCCTATGGCTACACCTTC
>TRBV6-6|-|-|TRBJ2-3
CASSWQTSDTQYF
TGTGCCAGCAGTTGGCAAACCTCAGATACGCAGTATTTT
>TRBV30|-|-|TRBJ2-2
CAWSLSLTNTGELFF
TGTGCCTGGAGCCTGAGTCTAACGAACACCGGGGAGCTGTTTTTT
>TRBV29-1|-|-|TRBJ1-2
CSVEGADYNYGYTF
TGCAGCGTTGAAGGAGCCGACTACAACTATGGCTACACCTTC
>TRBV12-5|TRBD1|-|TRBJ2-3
CASGLGQKSTDTQYF
TGTGCTAGTGGTCTGGGACAGAAGAGCACAGATACGCAGTATTTT
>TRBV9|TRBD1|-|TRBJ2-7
CASSVETGGMNEQYF
TGTGCCAGCAGCGTAGAGACAGGGGGCATGAACGAGCAGTACTTC
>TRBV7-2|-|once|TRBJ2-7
CASSPGGVEQYF
TGTGCCAGCAGCCCAGGGGGGGTCGAGCAGTACTTC
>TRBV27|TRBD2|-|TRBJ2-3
CASSRTSGGSTDTQYF
TGTGCCAGCAGTCGTACTAGCGGGGGATCCACAGATACGCAGTATTTT
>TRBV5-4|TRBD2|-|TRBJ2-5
CASSLAGGLQYQETQYF
TGTGCCAGCAGCTTAGCGGGAGGTCTTCAGTACCAAGAGACCCAGTACTTC
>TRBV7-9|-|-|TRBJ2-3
CASSLVVEDTQYF
TGTGCCAGCAGCTTAGTCGTGGAAGATACGCAGTATTTT
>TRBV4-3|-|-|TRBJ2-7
CASSQGKDYRYEQYF
TGCGCCAGCAGCCAAGGCAAGGACTACCGCTACGAGCAGTACTTC